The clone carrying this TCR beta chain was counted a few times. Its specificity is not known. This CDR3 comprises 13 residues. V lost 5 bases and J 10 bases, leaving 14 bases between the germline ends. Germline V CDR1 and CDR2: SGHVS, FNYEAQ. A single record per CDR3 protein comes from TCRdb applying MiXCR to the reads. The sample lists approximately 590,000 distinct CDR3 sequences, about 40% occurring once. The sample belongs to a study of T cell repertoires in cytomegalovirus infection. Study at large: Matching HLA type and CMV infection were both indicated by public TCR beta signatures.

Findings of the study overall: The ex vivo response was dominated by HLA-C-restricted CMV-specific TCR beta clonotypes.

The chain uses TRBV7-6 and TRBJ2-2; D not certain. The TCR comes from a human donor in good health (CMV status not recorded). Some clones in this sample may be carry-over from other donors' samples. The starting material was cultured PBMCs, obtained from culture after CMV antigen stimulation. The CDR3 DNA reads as TGTGCCAGCAGCCCAGGCCTCACCAAGGAGCTGTTTTTT. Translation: CASSPGLTKELFF.